This paragraph covers one TCR beta chain sequence. Its target is not known. Primers included in the PCR were 60 Vbeta and 13 Jbeta primers. This table comes from immunoSEQ multiplex PCR, and its TCRdb copy is limited to in-frame clones, with some not included. This table has about 79,000 clones, about 71% appearing once. This sample was included in a study of cytomegalovirus exposure and HLA in healthy donors. Study-wide results and caveats: The authors excluded some V segments, including TRBV6-2 and TRBV6-3, as indistinguishable. Immune exposure information available was restricted to CMV serostatus. Further analysis was carried out later, and it showed several of the most significant clusters appearing linked to common viral pathogens.

The V gene's germline CDR1 is MNHNS and CDR2 SASEGT. Trimming removed 0 bases from V and 0 bases from J, with 12 bases in between. There are 16 residues in the CDR3. Nominally healthy donors were sampled, though unrecorded immune exposures were likely. The sequenced sample was PBMCs. The clonotype originates from a man in his 60s in good health and CMV-seronegative. The chain uses TRBV6-1 and TRBJ2-7; D unresolved. CDR3 sequence reads: CASSEADTRSSYEQYF. The CDR3 region has the DNA TGTGCCAGCAGTGAAGCTGACACCAGAAGCTCCTACGAGCAGTACTTC.